A selection of T cell receptor beta chains follows, all from one sample in a study of response to subunit inactivated influenza vaccine. TCRdb re-derived calls from the RT-PCR reads in MiXCR, one entry per CDR3 protein. The sample yields more than 400,000 distinct CDR3 sequences, 6.5% to 8% seen once. The sequencing used PBMCs from blood, collected around 2 years after vaccination. The receptors derive from a man aged 45 to 75 who received an inactivated influenza vaccine. CDR3s include the opening cysteine and the closing phenylalanine or tryptophan. A D gene is named only where the DNA matches it firmly. The size entry is marked missing in some rows and otherwise reads once, few, many or a size class.

14,-,TRBV4-3,many,TRBJ1-1,CASSQDTGRTEAFF,TGCGCCAGCAGCCAAGACACAGGGAGGACTGAAGCTTTCTTT
15,TRBD1,TRBV7-2,few,TRBJ2-1,CASSRSGGLGNEQFF,TGTGCCAGCAGCCGGTCAGGGGGCCTCGGGAATGAGCAGTTCTTC
15,-,TRBV5-6,many,TRBJ2-4,CASSFLDSSKNIQYF,TGTGCCAGCAGCTTTTTGGACAGTTCCAAAAACATTCAGTACTTC
14,TRBD2,TRBV12-3/TRBV12-4,-,TRBJ2-1,CASSNSGSSDEQFF,TGTGCCAGCAGTAATAGCGGGAGTTCAGACGAGCAGTTCTTC
16,TRBD1,TRBV20-1,few,TRBJ2-7,CSARVHAGGRGDEQYF,TGCAGTGCTAGAGTGCATGCAGGGGGCCGGGGAGACGAGCAGTACTTC
16,TRBD1,TRBV20-1,-,TRBJ1-4,CCAFPGTGGINEKLFF,TGCTGTGCTTTCCCCGGGACAGGGGGGATAAATGAAAAACTGTTTTTT
17,-,TRBV3-1,few,TRBJ1-6,CASSLESLQGNNSPLHF,TGTGCCAGCAGCCTAGAAAGCCTCCAGGGGAATAATTCACCCCTCCACTTT
16,-,TRBV6-5,few,TRBJ2-7,CASSYGELAYAYEQYF,TGTGCCAGCAGTTACGGGGAGTTGGCCTACGCCTACGAGCAGTACTTC
14,TRBD2,TRBV20-1,-,TRBJ2-7,CSATERGIEYEQYF,TGCAGTGCCACCGAGCGGGGTATCGAGTACGAGCAGTACTTC
13,-,TRBV6-2/TRBV6-3,few,TRBJ2-6,CATTFSGANVLTF,TGTGCCACCACTTTCTCTGGGGCCAACGTCCTGACTTTC
15,-,TRBV2,-,TRBJ1-1,CASSKPGPVSTEAFF,TGTGCCAGCAGTAAACCGGGCCCCGTGAGCACTGAAGCTTTCTTT
11,-,TRBV24-1,few,TRBJ1-2,CATSDLDRYLF,TGTGCCACCAGTGATTTGGACAGATACCTCTTC
14,-,TRBV6-1,-,TRBJ1-1,CASSIAGGGTEAFF,TGTGCCAGCAGTATCGCCGGGGGGGGCACTGAAGCTTTCTTT
14,TRBD1,TRBV5-1,-,TRBJ2-2,CASSLGDRTGELFF,TGCGCCAGCAGCTTGGGGGACAGGACCGGGGAGCTGTTTTTT
15,-,TRBV5-1,few,TRBJ2-5,CASSLWGGAQETQYF,TGCGCCAGCAGCTTGTGGGGGGGGGCCCAAGAGACCCAGTACTTC
14,TRBD2,TRBV20-1,few,TRBJ2-1,CSAQSGGGWDEQFF,TGCAGTGCACAATCGGGCGGGGGATGGGATGAGCAGTTCTTC
13,TRBD1,TRBV20-1,few,TRBJ1-2,CSAGQGWGYGYTF,TGCAGTGCTGGACAGGGCTGGGGCTATGGCTACACCTTC
11,TRBD1,TRBV12-3/TRBV12-4,many,TRBJ2-3,CASSFGQVKYF,TGTGCCAGCAGTTTCGGACAGGTTAAATATTTT
14,-,TRBV28,many,TRBJ1-3,CATTTGGSGNTIYF,TGTGCCACCACCACTGGAGGCTCTGGAAACACCATATATTTT
16,TRBD1,TRBV27,-,TRBJ2-1,CASSWVHTGVGNEQFF,TGTGCCAGCAGTTGGGTCCACACAGGGGTGGGCAATGAGCAGTTCTTC
15,-,TRBV7-9,many,TRBJ1-4,CASSLSQGRVEKLFF,TGTGCCAGCAGCCTGAGCCAGGGAAGAGTCGAAAAACTGTTTTTT
15,TRBD1,TRBV5-1,-,TRBJ1-2,CASSPATDRSYGYTF,TGCGCCAGCAGCCCGGCGACGGACAGGTCCTATGGCTACACCTTC
14,-,TRBV12-3/TRBV12-4,few,TRBJ2-2,CASSLGSRTGELVF,TGTGCCAGCAGTTTAGGATCACGGACCGGGGAGCTGGTTTTT
17,TRBD2,TRBV5-4,few,TRBJ2-2,CASSDAGTRGGAGELFF,TGTGCCAGCAGCGATGCCGGGACTAGGGGAGGCGCCGGGGAGCTGTTTTTT
15,-,TRBV29-1,-,TRBJ2-1,CSVEGDLLTYNEQFF,TGCAGCGTTGAAGGAGACTTGCTGACCTACAATGAGCAGTTCTTC
14,TRBD2,TRBV6-2/TRBV6-3,few,TRBJ2-5,CASSPGLAEETQYF,TGTGCCAGCAGTCCGGGACTAGCGGAAGAGACCCAGTACTTC
16,-,TRBV12-3/TRBV12-4,many,TRBJ2-7,CASSLELRVARYEQYF,TGTGCCAGCAGTTTGGAACTACGCGTGGCCCGATACGAGCAGTACTTC
13,TRBD1,TRBV28,-,TRBJ2-7,CAIRQGMGYEQYF,TGTGCCATCCGACAGGGTATGGGCTACGAGCAGTACTTC
15,-,TRBV6-1,many,TRBJ2-7,CASSSRGLPPYEQYF,TGTGCCAGCAGCTCACGCGGCCTCCCGCCCTACGAGCAGTACTTC
16,TRBD2,TRBV6-2/TRBV6-3,-,TRBJ2-1,CACSPLSGRASSEQFF,TGTGCCTGCAGTCCGCTGAGCGGGAGGGCCTCAAGTGAGCAGTTCTTC
15,-,TRBV5-6,many,TRBJ1-2,CASSRGQGRDYGYTF,TGTGCCAGCAGCCGAGGGCAGGGACGGGACTATGGCTACACCTTC
15,-,TRBV18,-,TRBJ1-4,CASSLPGPRNEKLFF,TGTGCCAGCTCACTACCGGGACCGCGAAATGAAAAACTGTTTTTT
13,TRBD1,TRBV28,-,TRBJ2-3,CASRGQGGDTQYF,TGTGCCAGCAGAGGACAGGGAGGAGATACGCAGTATTTT
16,-,TRBV7-8,once,TRBJ2-3,CASSSWARGSTDTQYF,TGTGCCAGCAGCTCTTGGGCGAGAGGGAGCACAGATACGCAGTATTTT
14,TRBD1,TRBV7-2,few,TRBJ1-6,CASSRRQGDSPLHF,TGTGCCAGCAGTAGGCGACAGGGCGATTCACCCCTCCACTTT
13,-,TRBV5-1,few,TRBJ2-1,CASSKRMGNEQFF,TGCGCCAGCAGTAAAAGGATGGGGAATGAGCAGTTCTTC
16,TRBD1,TRBV7-8,many,TRBJ1-3,CASSLLDRGIGNTIYF,TGTGCCAGCAGCTTACTAGACAGGGGTATCGGAAACACCATATATTTT
16,-,TRBV6-1,-,TRBJ1-5,CASSPDGWNSNQPQHF,TGTGCCAGCAGCCCGGACGGCTGGAATAGCAATCAGCCCCAGCATTTT
16,-,TRBV7-2,many,TRBJ1-5,CASSLGSGFSNQPQHF,TGTGCCAGCAGCTTAGGCTCCGGATTTAGCAATCAGCCCCAGCATTTT
13,-,TRBV20-1,few,TRBJ2-7,CSIRGVREYEQYF,TGCAGTATTCGCGGGGTGAGGGAGTACGAGCAGTACTTC
14,-,TRBV7-8,many,TRBJ1-5,CASSPDSSNQPQHF,TGTGCCAGCAGCCCTGACAGTTCCAATCAGCCCCAGCATTTT
13,-,TRBV5-5,many,TRBJ2-1,CASRPLAYNEQFF,TGTGCCAGCAGGCCCTTGGCCTACAATGAGCAGTTCTTC
15,TRBD1,TRBV10-3,few,TRBJ1-2,CAISVDRAGDYGYTF,TGTGCCATCAGCGTAGACAGGGCGGGGGACTATGGCTACACCTTC
14,-,TRBV3-1,few,TRBJ1-1,CASSSRERGNVAFF,TGTGCCAGCAGCTCCCGGGAAAGGGGCAACGTGGCTTTCTTT
16,TRBD1,TRBV28,few,TRBJ1-1,CASKITGGGRNTEAFF,TGTGCCAGCAAAATCACAGGGGGCGGGAGGAACACTGAAGCTTTCTTT